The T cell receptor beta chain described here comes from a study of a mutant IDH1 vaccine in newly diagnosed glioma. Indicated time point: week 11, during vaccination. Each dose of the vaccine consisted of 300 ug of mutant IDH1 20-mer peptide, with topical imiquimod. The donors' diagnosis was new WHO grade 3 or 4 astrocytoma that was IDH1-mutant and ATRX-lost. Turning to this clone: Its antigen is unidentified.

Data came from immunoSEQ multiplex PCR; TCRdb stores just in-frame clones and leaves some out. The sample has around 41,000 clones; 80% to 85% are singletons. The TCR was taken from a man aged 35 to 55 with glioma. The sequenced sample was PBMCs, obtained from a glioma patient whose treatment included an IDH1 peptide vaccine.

CDR3 loop: CASSTGPTYEQYF. The CDR3 DNA follows: TGTGCCAGTAGTACCGGTCCCACCTACGAGCAGTACTTC. J is TRBJ2-7 and V is TRBV19; D remains ambiguous. The CDR3 has 13 amino acids. V dropped 4 bases and J dropped 2 bases, with 9 bases sitting between them. CDR1 is LNHDA, CDR2 SQIVND, per germline (reference sequence).